A selection of T cell receptor beta chains follows, all from one sample in a study of CD4 and CD8 cells across lung adenocarcinoma regions. MiXCR, run by TCRdb on the PCR reads, gives a single entry per CDR3 protein. Of fewer than 5,000 distinct CDR3 sequences in the sample, 51% were seen once. The sequenced sample consisted of CD4+ T cells from the margin of a lung tumor. These TCRs come from a female donor with lung adenocarcinoma. The CD4 and CD8 labels of this study may be unreliable. Each CDR3 is given with its conserved first and last residue. D genes are given only for firm matches. For some rows the clone size is stated as once, few or many, or as a class when expanded; others skip it.

size | J | V | D | CDR3 | DNA
. | TRBJ2-1 | TRBV28 | TRBD1 | CASSPRPGQPQFF | TGTGCCAGCAGTCCTCGCCCGGGACAGCCGCAGTTCTTC
. | TRBJ2-2 | TRBV27 | TRBD2 | CASSFFAGGPTGELFF | TGTGCCAGCAGTTTTTTTGCGGGGGGGCCGACCGGGGAGCTGTTTTTT
large | TRBJ2-1 | TRBV6-1 | . | CASRASIGALYEQFF | TGTGCCAGCAGAGCCTCTATTGGCGCTCTCTACGAGCAGTTCTTC
few | TRBJ1-2 | TRBV6-5 | . | CASSSGVPLNYGYTF | TGTGCCAGCAGTTCGGGGGTGCCTCTTAACTATGGCTACACCTTC
. | TRBJ2-2 | TRBV5-1 | . | CASSLLLDTGELFF | TGCGCCAGCAGCTTGCTCCTCGACACCGGGGAGCTGTTTTTT
large | TRBJ2-5 | TRBV7-3 | . | CASSLTLGRHEETQYF | TGTGCCAGCAGCTTAACTCTAGGCAGACACGAAGAGACCCAGTACTTC
large | TRBJ2-7 | TRBV12-3/TRBV12-4 | . | CASSLERDVGEQYF | TGTGCCAGCAGTTTAGAAAGGGACGTGGGCGAGCAGTACTTC
. | TRBJ2-3 | TRBV12-3/TRBV12-4 | TRBD2 | CASTIGVGGLVQDTQYF | TGTGCCAGCACCATTGGTGTGGGGGGACTAGTACAAGATACGCAGTATTTT
large | TRBJ2-1 | TRBV7-2 | . | CASSLWFQSSYNEQFF | TGTGCCAGCAGCTTATGGTTCCAGAGCTCCTACAATGAGCAGTTCTTC
medium-sized | TRBJ2-1 | TRBV12-3/TRBV12-4 | TRBD2 | CASSLVPSGRETTF | TGTGCCAGCAGTTTAGTCCCTAGCGGGAGGGAAACCACCTTC
. | TRBJ2-5 | TRBV27 | . | CASSSTTVYQETQYF | TGTGCCAGCAGTTCCACCACAGTGTACCAAGAGACCCAGTACTTC
. | TRBJ2-4 | TRBV28 | . | CATGLLSEDMQYF | TGTGCCACGGGGCTGTTATCCGAAGACATGCAGTACTTC
. | TRBJ1-1 | TRBV27 | . | CASSLLGLNTEAFF | TGTGCCAGCAGTTTACTTGGTCTGAACACTGAAGCTTTCTTT
. | TRBJ1-5 | TRBV6-1 | . | CASSEGSAHQPQHF | TGTGCCAGCAGTGAAGGCAGCGCCCATCAGCCCCAGCATTTT
. | TRBJ2-1 | TRBV6-1 | . | CASGVNCVATDAQFF | TGTGCCAGCGGCGTAAACTGTGTAGCGACAGATGCGCAGTTCTTC
. | TRBJ2-1 | TRBV4-1 | . | CASSPQGASKDEQFF | TGCGCCAGCAGCCCCCAAGGGGCTAGCAAGGATGAGCAGTTCTTC
. | TRBJ2-4 | TRBV6-1 | . | CASSLGTSLAKNIQYF | TGTGCCAGCAGTCTCGGGACGTCCTTAGCCAAAAACATTCAGTACTTC
. | TRBJ2-3 | TRBV6-1 | . | CASTLADTQYF | TGTGCCAGCACCTTAGCAGATACGCAGTATTTT
. | TRBJ2-2 | TRBV6-1 | TRBD2 | CASSEGTSGSSEALYF | TGTGCCAGCAGTGAGGGGACTAGCGGGAGCTCAGAGGCGCTGTATTTT
. | TRBJ2-5 | TRBV4-1 | . | CASSQTSWETQYF | TGCGCCAGCAGCCAAACTAGTTGGGAGACCCAGTACTTC
. | TRBJ2-1 | TRBV6-5 | TRBD2 | CASSYWGLAGSNEQFF | TGTGCCAGCAGTTACTGGGGACTAGCGGGCTCGAATGAGCAGTTCTTC
. | TRBJ2-5 | TRBV6-1 | TRBD1 | CASSEGRNRGHQETQYF | TGTGCCAGCAGTGAGGGGAGAAACAGGGGCCATCAAGAGACCCAGTACTTC
. | TRBJ2-7 | TRBV10-1 | TRBD1 | CASSRDRGGEQYF | TGCGCCAGCAGCCGGGACAGGGGTGGGGAGCAGTACTTC
. | TRBJ2-1 | TRBV27 | TRBD2 | CASTPSGRYNEQFF | TGTGCCAGCACGCCTAGCGGGAGATACAATGAGCAGTTCTTC
few | TRBJ2-1 | TRBV6-4 | . | CASSVGGGTYNEQFF | TGTGCCAGCAGTGTCGGCGGGGGCACCTACAATGAGCAGTTCTTC
once | TRBJ2-2 | TRBV6-1 | . | CASKNRDTGELFF | TGTGCCAGCAAAAACAGGGACACCGGGGAGCTGTTTTTT
medium-sized | TRBJ1-4 | TRBV6-1 | TRBD1 | CASAGQESEKLFF | TGTGCCAGCGCCGGACAGGAGTCTGAAAAACTGTTTTTT
. | TRBJ2-1 | TRBV27 | TRBD1 | CASSSGTGRSNEQFF | TGTGCCAGCAGTTCCGGGACAGGGCGTAGCAATGAGCAGTTCTTC
. | TRBJ2-5 | TRBV27 | . | CASTIVGGEGNTQYF | TGTGCCAGCACCATCGTGGGCGGGGAAGGAAACACCCAGTACTTC
few | TRBJ2-1 | TRBV20-1 | TRBD2 | CSAKGGWGSGGHDEQFF | TGCAGTGCTAAAGGGGGATGGGGTAGCGGGGGACACGACGAGCAGTTCTTC
few | TRBJ2-1 | TRBV6-1 | TRBD2 | CASSEAPSGDYNEQFF | TGTGCCAGCAGTGAAGCCCCTAGCGGGGACTACAATGAGCAGTTCTTC
. | TRBJ1-1 | TRBV6-2/TRBV6-3 | . | CASSVNRNPNTEAFF | TGTGCCAGCAGTGTAAACAGGAACCCGAACACTGAAGCTTTCTTT
. | TRBJ1-2 | TRBV9 | . | CASSPGGTELTSGYTF | TGTGCCAGCAGCCCCGGGGGCACGGAACTTACCAGTGGCTACACCTTC
. | TRBJ1-2 | TRBV27 | TRBD1 | CASSFGQGAVGGYTF | TGTGCCAGCAGTTTCGGACAGGGGGCGGTAGGTGGCTACACCTTC
. | TRBJ2-2 | TRBV9 | . | CASSVDLSGELFF | TGTGCCAGCAGCGTAGATCTGTCCGGGGAGCTGTTTTTT
. | TRBJ2-1 | TRBV10-3 | TRBD2 | CAIRIGLAGVNEQFF | TGTGCCATCAGAATCGGACTAGCGGGAGTCAATGAGCAGTTCTTC
. | TRBJ2-1 | TRBV10-3 | . | CAINPDSHNEQFF | TGTGCCATCAACCCCGACAGCCACAATGAGCAGTTCTTC
. | TRBJ2-2 | TRBV11-2 | . | CASSLVGRGTNTGELFF | TGTGCCAGCAGCTTAGTGGGGCGGGGAACGAACACCGGGGAGCTGTTTTTT
. | TRBJ1-3 | TRBV7-9 | . | CASSSTRGGSPGDTIYF | TGTGCCAGCAGCTCAACCCGGGGCGGCAGCCCCGGTGACACCATATATTTT
. | TRBJ2-1 | TRBV27 | . | CASSLSSRVGTYNEQFF | TGTGCCAGCAGTTTATCGAGCAGGGTGGGGACCTACAATGAGCAGTTCTTC
. | TRBJ2-7 | TRBV6-1 | . | CAGRLGGDKDTQYF | TGTGCGGGGCGACTAGGCGGTGACAAAGATACGCAGTACTTC
few | TRBJ2-1 | TRBV10-1 | TRBD1 | CASSTAGTGAYNEQFF | TGCGCCAGCAGCACCGCCGGGACAGGGGCCTACAATGAGCAGTTCTTC
. | TRBJ2-1 | TRBV6-1 | . | CASSPWGVSYNEQFF | TGTGCCAGCAGCCCGTGGGGAGTCTCCTACAATGAGCAGTTCTTC
medium-sized | TRBJ2-3 | TRBV7-3 | . | CASSPDNTDTQYF | TGTGCCAGCAGCCCAGACAACACAGATACGCAGTATTTT
. | TRBJ2-5 | TRBV6-1 | TRBD1 | CASLLSGQHQETQYF | TGTGCCAGCCTCCTCTCGGGACAGCACCAAGAGACCCAGTACTTC
medium-sized | TRBJ2-1 | TRBV10-1 | . | CASSERGSSYNEQFF | TGCGCCAGCAGTGAGAGGGGGAGCTCCTACAATGAGCAGTTCTTC
medium-sized | TRBJ2-7 | TRBV6-1 | . | CASSEVEIRRWLSGSYEQYF | TGTGCCAGCAGTGAAGTTGAAATCAGGCGGTGGCTGTCAGGGAGCTACGAGCAGTACTTC
. | TRBJ1-6 | TRBV6-5 | . | CASSYSQGSSPLHF | TGTGCCAGCAGTTATAGCCAGGGGAGTTCACCCCTCCACTTT
large | TRBJ2-3 | TRBV6-6 | TRBD1 | CASSYEGQVSDTQYF | TGTGCCAGCAGTTACGAGGGACAGGTTTCGGATACGCAGTATTTT
. | TRBJ2-3 | TRBV7-2 | . | CASSLITSTDTQYF | TGTGCCAGCAGCTTAATTACTAGCACAGATACGCAGTATTTT
large | TRBJ2-1 | TRBV6-5 | TRBD2 | CASRTGTSKEQFF | TGTGCCAGCAGAACGGGGACTAGCAAGGAGCAGTTCTTC
. | TRBJ2-2 | TRBV6-1 | TRBD2 | CASSEGTSGSAGDLFF | TGTGCCAGCAGTGAGGGGACGAGCGGGAGCGCCGGCGACCTGTTTTTC
. | TRBJ1-5 | TRBV7-2 | . | CASSWSDGSGQPQHF | TGTGCCAGCAGCTGGTCGGACGGGTCCGGTCAGCCCCAGCATTTT
. | TRBJ2-4 | TRBV27 | . | CAYRGLGGRAKETQYF | TGTGCGTATAGAGGTCTGGGGGGACGTGCCAAAGAGACTCAGTACTTC
few | TRBJ1-4 | TRBV25-1 | . | CASSESQAATNEKLFF | TGTGCCAGCAGTGAATCGCAGGCTGCAACTAATGAAAAACTGTTTTTT
. | TRBJ2-3 | TRBV6-1 | . | CASRDQETQYF | TGTGCCAGCAGGGACCAAGAGACGCAGTACTTT
few | TRBJ2-1 | TRBV10-3 | . | CAISEFSYNEQFF | TGTGCCATCAGTGAGTTTAGCTACAATGAGCAGTTCTTC
. | TRBJ2-2 | TRBV6-1 | . | CASSVHVGAGNTGELFF | TGTGCCAGCAGTGTACATGTTGGGGCAGGGAACACCGGGGAGCTGTTTTTT
. | TRBJ2-5 | TRBV7-3 | . | CASSEGETQYF | TGTGCCAGCAGCGAGGGGGAGACCCAGTACTTC
large | TRBJ2-1 | TRBV6-5 | TRBD2 | CASRFSGTSGNEQFF | TGTGCCAGCAGATTCTCCGGGACTAGCGGCAATGAGCAGTTCTTC